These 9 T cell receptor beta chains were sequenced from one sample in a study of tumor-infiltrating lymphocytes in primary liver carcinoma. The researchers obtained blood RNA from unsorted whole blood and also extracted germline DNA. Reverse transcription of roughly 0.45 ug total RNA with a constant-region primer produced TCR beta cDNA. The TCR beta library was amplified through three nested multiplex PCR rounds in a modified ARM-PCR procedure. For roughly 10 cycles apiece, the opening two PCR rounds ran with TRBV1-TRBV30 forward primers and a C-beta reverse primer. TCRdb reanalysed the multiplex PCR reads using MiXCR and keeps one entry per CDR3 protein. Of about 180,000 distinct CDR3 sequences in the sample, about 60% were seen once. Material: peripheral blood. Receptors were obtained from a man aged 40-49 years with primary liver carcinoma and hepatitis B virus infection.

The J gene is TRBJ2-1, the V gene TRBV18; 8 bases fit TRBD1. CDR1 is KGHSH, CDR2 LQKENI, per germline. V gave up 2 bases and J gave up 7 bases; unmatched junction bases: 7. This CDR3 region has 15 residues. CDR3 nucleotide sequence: TGTGCCAGCTCACCAGGGGATAGGACAGGGAATGAGCAGTTCTTC. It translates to CASSPGDRTGNEQFF.

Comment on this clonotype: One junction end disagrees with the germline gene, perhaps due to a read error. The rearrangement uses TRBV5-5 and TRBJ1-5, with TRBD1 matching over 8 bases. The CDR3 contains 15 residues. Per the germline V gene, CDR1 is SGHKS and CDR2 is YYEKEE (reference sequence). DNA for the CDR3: TGTGCCAGCAGCTACAGGGGGGTAGGCAATCAGCCCCAGAATTTT. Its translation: CASSYRGVGNQPQNF.

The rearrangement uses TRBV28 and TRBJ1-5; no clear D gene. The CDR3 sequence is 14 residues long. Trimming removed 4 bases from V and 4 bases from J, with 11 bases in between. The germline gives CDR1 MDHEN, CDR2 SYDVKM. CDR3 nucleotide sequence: TGTGCCAGCAGTTCCCTCGGGAGGAATCAGCCCCAGCATTTT. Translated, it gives CASSSLGRNQPQHF.

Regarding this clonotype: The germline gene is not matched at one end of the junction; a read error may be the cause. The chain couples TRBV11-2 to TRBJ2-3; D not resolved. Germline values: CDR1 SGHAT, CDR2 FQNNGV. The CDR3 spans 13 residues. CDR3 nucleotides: TGTGCCAGCAGCTTATGTGTTACAGATAGGCAGTATTTT. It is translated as CASSLCVTDRQYF.

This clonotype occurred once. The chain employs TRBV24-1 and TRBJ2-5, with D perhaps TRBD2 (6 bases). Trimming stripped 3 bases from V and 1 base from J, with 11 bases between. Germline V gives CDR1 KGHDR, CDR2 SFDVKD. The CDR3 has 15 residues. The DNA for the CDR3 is TGTGCCACCAGTGATCACTCTAGCGTCCAAGAGACCCAGTACTTC. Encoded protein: CATSDHSSVQETQYF.

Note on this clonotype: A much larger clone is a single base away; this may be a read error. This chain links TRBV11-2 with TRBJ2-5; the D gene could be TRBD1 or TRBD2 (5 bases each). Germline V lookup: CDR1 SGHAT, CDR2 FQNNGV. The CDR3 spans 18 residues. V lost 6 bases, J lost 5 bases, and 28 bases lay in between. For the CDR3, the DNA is TGTGCCAGCAGTGAAATTAGGGGAGCGGAAGGGCCTCGGGAGACCCAGTACTTC. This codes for CASSEIRGAEGPRETQYF.

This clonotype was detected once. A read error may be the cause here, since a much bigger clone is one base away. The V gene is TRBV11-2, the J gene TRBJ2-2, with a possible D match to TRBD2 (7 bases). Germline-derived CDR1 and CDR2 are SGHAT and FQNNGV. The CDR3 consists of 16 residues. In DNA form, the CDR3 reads TGTGCCAGCAGCTTGGGGGGGCTCCTGAACACCGGGGAGCTGTTATTT. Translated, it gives CASSLGGLLNTGELLF.

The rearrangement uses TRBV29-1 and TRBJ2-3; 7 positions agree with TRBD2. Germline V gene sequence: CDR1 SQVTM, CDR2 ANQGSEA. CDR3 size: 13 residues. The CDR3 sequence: CNCEGGGTDTQYF. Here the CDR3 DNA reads TGCAACTGCGAGGGAGGGGGCACAGATACGCAGTATTTT.

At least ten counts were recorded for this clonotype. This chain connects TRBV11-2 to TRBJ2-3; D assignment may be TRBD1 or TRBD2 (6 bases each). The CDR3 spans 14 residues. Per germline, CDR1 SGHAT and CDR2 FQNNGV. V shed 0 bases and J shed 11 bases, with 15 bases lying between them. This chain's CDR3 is CASSLDGGRGVQYF. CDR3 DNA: TGTGCCAGCAGCTTAGATGGGGGAAGGGGGGTGCAGTATTTT.